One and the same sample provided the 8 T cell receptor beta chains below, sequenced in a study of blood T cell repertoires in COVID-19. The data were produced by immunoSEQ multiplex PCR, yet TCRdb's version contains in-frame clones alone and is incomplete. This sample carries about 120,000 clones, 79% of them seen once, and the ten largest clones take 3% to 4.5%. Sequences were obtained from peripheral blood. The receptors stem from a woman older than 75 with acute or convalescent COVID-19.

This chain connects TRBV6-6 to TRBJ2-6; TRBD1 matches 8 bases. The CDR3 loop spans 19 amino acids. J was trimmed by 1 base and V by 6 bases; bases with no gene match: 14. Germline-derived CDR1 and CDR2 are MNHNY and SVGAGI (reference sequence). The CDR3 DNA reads TGTGCCAGCAGCCGACCCTTCGGACAGGGACGGTCTGGGGCCAACGTCCTGACTTTC. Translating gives CASSRPFGQGRSGANVLTF.

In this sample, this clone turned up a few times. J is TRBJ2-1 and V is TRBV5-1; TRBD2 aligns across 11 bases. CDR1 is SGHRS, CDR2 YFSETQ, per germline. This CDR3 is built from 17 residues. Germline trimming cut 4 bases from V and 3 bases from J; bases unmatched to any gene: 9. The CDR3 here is CASSPGTSGSFYNEQFF. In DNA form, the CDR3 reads TGCGCCAGCAGCCCTGGTACTAGCGGGAGCTTCTACAATGAGCAGTTCTTC. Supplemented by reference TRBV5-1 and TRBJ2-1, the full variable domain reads KAGVTQTPRYLIKTRGQQVTLSCSPISGHRSVSWYQQTPGQGLQFLFEYFSETQRNKGNFPGRFSGRQFSNSRSEMNVSTLELGDSALYLCASSPGTSGSFYNEQFFGPGTRLTVL.

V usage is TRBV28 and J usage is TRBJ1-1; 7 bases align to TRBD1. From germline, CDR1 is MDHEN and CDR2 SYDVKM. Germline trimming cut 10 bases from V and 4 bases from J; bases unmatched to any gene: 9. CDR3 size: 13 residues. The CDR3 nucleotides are TGTGCCACCCGGGACAGTGTAACCACTGAAGCTTTCTTT. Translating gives CATRDSVTTEAFF.

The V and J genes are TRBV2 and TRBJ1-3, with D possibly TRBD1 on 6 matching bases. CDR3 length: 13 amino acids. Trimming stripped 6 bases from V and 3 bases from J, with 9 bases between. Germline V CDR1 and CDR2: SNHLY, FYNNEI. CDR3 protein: CASRAGVGNTIYF. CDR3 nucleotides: TGTGCCAGCAGGGCAGGGGTTGGAAACACCATATATTTT.

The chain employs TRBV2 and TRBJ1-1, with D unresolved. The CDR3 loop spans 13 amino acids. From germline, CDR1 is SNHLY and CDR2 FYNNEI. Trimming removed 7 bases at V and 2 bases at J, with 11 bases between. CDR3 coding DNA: TGTGCCAGCACGTTACAGCCAAACACTGAAGCTTTCTTT. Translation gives CASTLQPNTEAFF.

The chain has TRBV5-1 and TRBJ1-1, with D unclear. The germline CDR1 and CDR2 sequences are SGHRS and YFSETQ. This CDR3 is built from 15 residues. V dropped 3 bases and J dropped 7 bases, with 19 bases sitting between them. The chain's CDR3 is CASSWALGVGGEAFF. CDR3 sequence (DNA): TGCGCCAGCAGCTGGGCCCTTGGGGTGGGAGGTGAAGCTTTCTTT.

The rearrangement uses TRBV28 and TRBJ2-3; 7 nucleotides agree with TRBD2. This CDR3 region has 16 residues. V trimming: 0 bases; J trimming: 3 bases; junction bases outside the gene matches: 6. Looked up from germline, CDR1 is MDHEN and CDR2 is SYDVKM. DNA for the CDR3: TGTGCCAGCAGTTTATGGGGAGGGGCGGGTACAGATACGCAGTATTTT. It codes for CASSLWGGAGTDTQYF.

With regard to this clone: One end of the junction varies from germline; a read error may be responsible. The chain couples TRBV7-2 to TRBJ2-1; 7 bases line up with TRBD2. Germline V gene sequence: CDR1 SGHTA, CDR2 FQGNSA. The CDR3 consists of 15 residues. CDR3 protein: CASSLRESSYDEQFF. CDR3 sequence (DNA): TGTGCCAGCAGCTTGCGGGAGAGCTCCTACGATGAGCAGTTCTTC.